Presented here are 28 T cell receptor beta chains from one specimen sequenced in a study of siplizumab effects on memory and regulatory T cells. Using immunoSEQ multiplex PCR, the repertoire was profiled, and TCRdb retains in-frame clones only, with some absent. The table includes 80,000 to 130,000 clones, about 93% detected once. Specimen: Tregs sorted from blood. The receptors derive from a human donor in good health.

The chain joins TRBV25-1 to TRBJ2-3; the D gene is possibly TRBD2 (5 bases). Per germline, CDR1 MGHDK and CDR2 SYGVNS. The CDR3 has 17 amino acids. Trimming removed 5 bases at V and 3 bases at J, with 21 bases between. The CDR3 spells CASSSGLLVRRTDTQYF. CDR3 bases: TGTGCCAGCAGTTCCGGACTTTTAGTAAGAAGAACAGATACGCAGTATTTT.

This clone was counted once. This chain joins TRBV19 and TRBJ2-1, with 8 nucleotides matching TRBD1. Germline V gene lookup returns CDR1 LNHDA and CDR2 SQIVND (reference sequence). J was trimmed by 6 bases and V by 5 bases; bases with no gene match: 6. CDR3 length: 14 amino acids. For the CDR3, the DNA is TGTGCCAGTAGTGGACGTGGACAGGGCAATGAGCAGTTCTTC. Protein sequence: CASSGRGQGNEQFF.

The rearrangement links TRBV28 to TRBJ2-6; possible D gene TRBD1, 5 bases. The CDR3 runs to 15 residues. Per germline, CDR1 MDHEN and CDR2 SYDVKM. V was shortened by 5 bases and J by 11 bases, with 19 bases between the two germline ends. CDR3 coding DNA: TGTGCCAGCAGTCTCCATACCAGGGCGGTCGACGTCCTGACTTTC. The encoded protein is CASSLHTRAVDVLTF.

The rearrangement uses TRBV7-9 and TRBJ1-1; D uncertain. Germline CDR1 is SEHNR and CDR2 is FQNEAQ (reference sequence). Trimming took 1 base from V and 1 from J, leaving 16 bases between them. CDR3 length: 17 residues. The CDR3 nucleotides are TGTGCCAGCAGCTTAGATTCCCCCGGGGTTTGGAACACTGAAGCTTTCTTT. This codes for CASSLDSPGVWNTEAFF.

Written as DNA, the CDR3 is TGTGCCAGCACATTAGCTGGGCCCTACAATGAGCAGTTCTTC. Translated: CASTLAGPYNEQFF. The rearrangement joins TRBV19 to TRBJ2-1; no firm D call. The germline CDR1 and CDR2 sequences are LNHDA and SQIVND (reference sequence). The V and J ends lost 9 bases and 2 bases respectively, with 14 bases between them. This CDR3 is 14 amino acids long.

The DNA of the CDR3 is TGTGCCAGCACCCGACTACCCCGGACTAGCGGGAGGGTAGCCGGGGAGCTGTTTTTT. Protein sequence: CASTRLPRTSGRVAGELFF. The gene calls are TRBV11-2 and TRBJ2-2, with 15 bases that match TRBD2. Germline CDR1 reads SGHAT; CDR2 reads FQNNGV. The V segment lost 7 bases and the J segment 6 bases; nucleotides outside the gene matches: 15. The CDR3 consists of 19 residues.

The CDR3: CASSQARDSIHEQFF. The CDR3 DNA is TGTGCCAGCAGCCAAGCGCGGGATAGTATACATGAGCAGTTCTTC. V usage is TRBV14 and J usage is TRBJ2-1; D is possibly TRBD2 (6 bases). The CDR3 is 15 residues long. Germline V gene sequence: CDR1 SGHDN, CDR2 FVKESK. Trimming removed 1 base at V and 8 bases at J, with 15 bases between.

The chain couples TRBV7-8 to TRBJ2-1, with a tentative D call TRBD2 (6 bases). Germline loops: CDR1 SGHVS, CDR2 FQNEAQ. This CDR3 has 16 residues. V lost 3 bases and J lost 0, with 12 bases in between. The CDR3 loop reads CASSLVGSGSYNEQFF. In DNA, the CDR3 is TGTGCCAGCAGCTTGGTCGGTAGCGGCTCCTACAATGAGCAGTTCTTC.

This clone was seen once. V usage is TRBV28 and J usage is TRBJ1-1; D perhaps matches TRBD1 (5 bases). Germline values: CDR1 MDHEN, CDR2 SYDVKM. V lost 7 bases to trimming and J lost 6 bases, with 15 bases between them. CDR3 size: 13 residues. The CDR3: CASTTEGKAEAFF. The CDR3 coding sequence is TGTGCCAGCACCACTGAGGGGAAAGCTGAAGCTTTCTTT. The whole variable domain, remainder taken from reference TRBV28 and TRBJ1-1, is DVKVTQSSRYLVKRTGEKVFLECVQDMDHENMFWYRQDPGLGLRLIYFSYDVKMKEKGDIPEGYSVSREKKERFSLILESASTNQTSMYLCASTTEGKAEAFFGQGTRLTVV.

The rearrangement joins TRBV6-5 to TRBJ2-7; possibly TRBD1 for D (5 bases). This CDR3 is built from 11 residues. V was clipped by 8 bases and J by 5 bases, with 10 bases between them. Per the germline V gene, CDR1 is MNHEY and CDR2 is SVGAGI. CDR3 sequence (DNA): TGTGCCAGCCCCTGCAGGGACGAGCAGTACTTC. Its protein is CASPCRDEQYF.

The chain employs TRBV27 and TRBJ2-2; D gene uncertain. Trimming shortened V by 5 bases and J by 6 bases, and 10 bases separated the two germline ends. CDR1 is MNHEY, CDR2 SMNVEV, per germline (reference sequence). The CDR3 is made up of 13 amino acids. The CDR3 region is CASSGRGPGELFF. In DNA form, the CDR3 reads TGTGCCAGCAGTGGCCGAGGCCCCGGGGAGCTGTTTTTT.

The J gene is TRBJ1-5, the V gene TRBV18; the match to TRBD1 covers 8 bases. The CDR3 length is 14 residues. CDR1 KGHSH and CDR2 LQKENI come from the germline V gene. V trimming: 4 bases; J trimming: 4 bases; junction bases outside the gene matches: 3. The DNA of the CDR3 is TGTGCCAGCTCACAGGGACAGGCTAATCAGCCCCAGCATTTT. It specifies CASSQGQANQPQHF.

The chain carries TRBV7-9 and TRBJ2-1; 7 bases are shared with TRBD2. V lost 3 bases and J lost 7; bases outside the gene matches: 9. Germline values: CDR1 SEHNR, CDR2 FQNEAQ (reference sequence). The CDR3 covers 15 residues. The CDR3 loop reads CASSLGTTFLNEQFF. CDR3 DNA sequence: TGTGCCAGCAGCTTGGGGACTACCTTCCTTAATGAGCAGTTCTTC.

The rearrangement joins TRBV6-6 to TRBJ2-7; D gene unclear. Per germline, CDR1 MNHNY and CDR2 SVGAGI (reference sequence). CDR3 length equals 12 residues. Between the trimmed V and J ends, which lost 6 bases and 5 bases, there was a span of 11 bases. CDR3 region: CASSQSNHEQYF. The CDR3 DNA reads TGTGCCAGCAGCCAAAGTAACCACGAGCAGTACTTC.

V usage is TRBV5-1 and J usage is TRBJ2-3; the D gene is possibly TRBD2 (6 bases). Germline V lookup: CDR1 SGHRS, CDR2 YFSETQ. There are 14 residues in the CDR3. Trimming shortened V by 4 bases and J by 0 bases, and 9 bases separated the two germline ends. CDR3 in DNA: TGCGCCAGCAGCGCGGGACCTAGCACAGATACGCAGTATTTT. This codes for CASSAGPSTDTQYF.

This chain connects TRBV2 to TRBJ2-6, with D tentatively TRBD1 (6 bases). The CDR3 spans 15 residues. V lost 5 bases to trimming and J lost 0 bases, with 8 bases between them. CDR1 SNHLY and CDR2 FYNNEI come from the germline V gene. The DNA for the CDR3 is TGTGCCAGCAGTACAGGGTACTCTGGGGCCAACGTCCTGACTTTC. It translates to CASSTGYSGANVLTF.

This rearrangement joins TRBV28 to TRBJ1-2, with D possibly being TRBD1 (5 bases). There are 13 residues in the CDR3. The germline gives CDR1 MDHEN, CDR2 SYDVKM. The V and J ends lost 9 bases and 4 bases respectively, with 15 bases between them. CDR3 DNA: TGTGCCAGTCGCCAACAGGCCAGCTATGGCTACACCTTC. Protein sequence: CASRQQASYGYTF.

The gene calls are TRBV6-6 and TRBJ2-7, with 10 bases that match TRBD2. In germline, CDR1 is MNHNY, CDR2 SVGAGI (reference sequence). The CDR3 sequence is 15 residues long. Trimming cost V 4 bases and J 3 bases; bases outside gene matches: 6. The CDR3 nucleotides are TGTGCCAGCAGTTTCGAACTAGCGGGAAGCTACGAGCAGTACTTC. The encoded protein is CASSFELAGSYEQYF.

The chain is built from TRBV28 and TRBJ2-7; no definite D call. The CDR3 sequence is 14 residues long. Germline loops: CDR1 MDHEN, CDR2 SYDVKM. The V end lost 3 bases, the J end lost 7 bases, and 16 bases lay between the germline ends. As DNA, the CDR3 is TGTGCCAGCAGTTTCGGTCTCGGCCCTCGGGAGCAGTACTTC. Protein: CASSFGLGPREQYF.

The chain employs TRBV7-3 and TRBJ2-1; 7 nucleotides agree with TRBD1. V gave up 5 bases and J gave up 6 bases; unmatched junction bases: 10. The CDR3 spans 15 residues. Germline lookup yields CDR1 SGHTA and CDR2 FQGTGA. The CDR3 coding sequence is TGTGCCAGCAGCCCACGACAGGGAAGGAGCAATGAGCAGTTCTTC. This encodes CASSPRQGRSNEQFF.

This rearrangement joins TRBV11-2 to TRBJ2-1; tentative D call: TRBD2 (5 bases). The CDR3 sequence is 15 residues long. V was cut by 8 bases and J by 5 bases, with 19 bases left in between. In germline, CDR1 is SGHAT, CDR2 FQNNGV. The CDR3 sequence: CASSRVANLNNEQFF. The CDR3 nucleotides read TGTGCCAGCTCGCGGGTCGCCAATCTAAACAATGAGCAGTTCTTC.

This chain joins TRBV5-1 and TRBJ1-1; a weak D match, TRBD1 (6 bases). Looked up from germline, CDR1 is SGHRS and CDR2 is YFSETQ. This CDR3 region has 12 residues. V lost 8 bases and J lost 1, with 9 bases in between. The CDR3 loop is CASRTANTEAFF. The CDR3 nucleotides are TGCGCCAGTAGGACAGCGAACACTGAAGCTTTCTTT. Based on the CDR3 plus reference TRBV5-1 and TRBJ1-1, the full variable domain is KAGVTQTPRYLIKTRGQQVTLSCSPISGHRSVSWYQQTPGQGLQFLFEYFSETQRNKGNFPGRFSGRQFSNSRSEMNVSTLELGDSALYLCASRTANTEAFFGQGTRLTVV.

The gene calls are TRBV7-2 and TRBJ2-5; 8 nucleotides align to TRBD2. The germline CDR1 and CDR2 sequences are SGHTA and FQGNSA. V gave up 2 bases and J gave up 1 base; unmatched junction bases: 6. This CDR3 spans 16 amino acids. CDR3 coding DNA: TGTGCCAGCAGCTTAAAAAGGAGCGGGGGCCAAGAGACCCAGTACTTC. Protein product: CASSLKRSGGQETQYF.

The rearrangement uses TRBV18 and TRBJ2-5; D remains unclear. Trimming took 6 bases from V and 4 from J, leaving 15 bases between them. The germline CDR1 and CDR2 sequences are KGHSH and LQKENI. This CDR3 is built from 14 residues. The CDR3 DNA follows: TGTGCCAGCTCCCCCAGGACGCAGTTAGAGACCCAGTACTTC. Protein sequence: CASSPRTQLETQYF.

V and J are TRBV6-6 and TRBJ1-1; D remains ambiguous. CDR1 MNHNY and CDR2 SVGAGI come from the germline V gene (reference sequence). This CDR3 has 14 amino acids. The V end was cut by 7 bases, the J end by 0 bases, with 12 bases between. In DNA, the CDR3 is TGTGCCAGCATCCGGGATAGTGTGAACACTGAAGCTTTCTTT. This sequence encodes CASIRDSVNTEAFF.

The gene calls are TRBV7-8 and TRBJ2-2; 7 nucleotides match TRBD2. The CDR3 totals 14 residues. Germline assignment: CDR1 SGHVS and CDR2 FQNEAQ. J gave up 2 bases and V 9 bases, and 6 bases lay outside the gene matches. CDR3 in amino acids: CASPPSGNTGELFF. Written as DNA, the CDR3 is TGTGCCAGTCCACCTAGCGGAAACACCGGGGAGCTGTTTTTT.

This sequence joins TRBV19 and TRBJ2-1; 14 positions agree with TRBD2. The CDR3 has 14 residues. Germline loops: CDR1 LNHDA, CDR2 SQIVND (reference sequence). The V gene end was trimmed by 8 bases and the J gene end by 6 bases; junction bases not matched to a gene: 3. The CDR3 DNA reads TGTGCCAGTTCGACTAGCGGGAGGGCCAATGAGCAGTTCTTC. Protein: CASSTSGRANEQFF.

This sequence joins TRBV14 and TRBJ2-7; no clear D gene. Germline V gives CDR1 SGHDN, CDR2 FVKESK. Trimming took off 1 base at V and 7 bases at J, with 17 bases between the two ends. The CDR3 has 15 residues. DNA of the CDR3: TGTGCCAGCAGCCAAGGGTACGTCCTTCTGGGGGAGCAGTACTTC. Its protein is CASSQGYVLLGEQYF.